Below are 5 T cell receptor beta chains sequenced from a single sample in a study of blood T cell repertoires in COVID-19. Profiled with immunoSEQ multiplex PCR; TCRdb holds only in-frame clones, not every one. The sample consists of about 220,000 clones, roughly 80% of them appearing once. The sample comprised peripheral blood. The receptors stem from a woman in her sixties or seventies who had recovered from COVID-19.

This rearrangement joins TRBV5-1 to TRBJ2-1; TRBD2 aligns across 8 bases. The CDR3 is made up of 16 amino acids. In germline, CDR1 is SGHRS, CDR2 YFSETQ. Trimming removed 0 bases from V and 4 bases from J; junction bases left unmatched: 6. The DNA for the CDR3 is TGCGCCAGCAGCTTGGGCCCGGCGGGGGGATACAATGAGCAGTTCTTC. This sequence encodes CASSLGPAGGYNEQFF.

The CDR3 sequence: CASRAANYGYTF. DNA for the CDR3: TGTGCCAGCAGGGCGGCTAACTATGGCTACACCTTC. The chain uses TRBV7-9 and TRBJ1-2; no clear D. The germline V gene encodes CDR1 SEHNR and CDR2 FQNEAQ (reference sequence). The V end lost 6 bases, the J end lost 0 bases, and 5 bases lay between the germline ends. This CDR3 comprises 12 residues.

The J gene is TRBJ1-3, the V gene TRBV19; D unresolved. Trimming took off 7 bases at V and 1 base at J, with 11 bases between the two ends. This CDR3 region has 14 residues. CDR1 is LNHDA and CDR2 is SQIVND in the germline V gene (reference sequence). This CDR3 reads CASTEVFSGNTIYF. The DNA for the CDR3 is TGTGCCAGTACTGAGGTATTTTCTGGAAACACCATATATTTT.

This clone was seen a single time. CDR3 sequence reads: CASSFGGETQYF. CDR3 bases: TGTGCCAGCAGTTTTGGAGGGGAGACCCAGTACTTC. The genes are TRBV12-3 or TRBV12-4 and TRBJ2-5; TRBD2 is a possible D gene (6 bases). The CDR3 has 12 amino acids. The germline V and J ends were trimmed by 3 bases and 5 bases, with 7 bases remaining between them.

The chain recombines TRBV19 with TRBJ1-5, with 7 positions matching TRBD1. Germline CDR1 and CDR2: LNHDA and SQIVND (reference sequence). The length of the CDR3 is 17 residues. With 0 bases clipped from V and 5 bases from J, the junction kept 10 bases outside the gene matches. DNA of the CDR3: TGTGCCAGTAGTATAGAACCGGAACAGGGGTACGATCAGCCCCAGCATTTT. Translated, it gives CASSIEPEQGYDQPQHF.